One sample yielded the 31 T cell receptor beta chains listed below, sequenced in a study of Graves' ophthalmopathy and Graves' hyperthyroidism. Amplification targeted the TCR beta CDR3 regions, with RNA transcripts as the source material. The workflow started with a first-round RT-PCR run with HTBI primers and then moved on to a second-round multiplex PCR. TCRdb re-derived calls from the multiplex PCR reads in MiXCR, one entry per CDR3 protein. The sample consists of under 800,000 distinct CDR3 sequences, over 20% of them appearing once. Source material: peripheral blood. The receptor source for this set is a woman between 18 and 29 years old with stable Graves' hyperthyroidism. Some clones in this sample may be carry-over from other donors' samples.

This clonotype was picked up many times. The chain combines TRBV29-1 with TRBJ1-2; weak D call: TRBD1 (5 bases). V shed 3 bases and J shed 3 bases, with 17 bases lying between them. Germline V gene data show CDR1 as SQVTM and CDR2 as ANQGSEA. This CDR3 comprises 15 residues. The CDR3 nucleotides are TGCAGCGTTGATAGGGACGAGGAAGGGTACTATGGCTACACCTTC. Its protein product is CSVDRDEEGYYGYTF.

This clonotype came up many times. This chain links TRBV14 with TRBJ1-1; D ambiguous. This CDR3 contains 13 residues. Trimming took off 4 bases at V and 2 bases at J, with 8 bases between the two ends. CDR1 is SGHDN, CDR2 FVKESK, per germline. CDR3 bases: TGTGCCAGCAGCCGAGACCATAACACTGAAGCTTTCTTT. Amino acids: CASSRDHNTEAFF.

The rearrangement links TRBV5-1 to TRBJ1-1; the D gene is possibly TRBD1 (5 bases). Germline values: CDR1 SGHRS, CDR2 YFSETQ. Trimming shortened V by 4 bases and J by 1 base, and 17 bases separated the two germline ends. The CDR3 sequence is 16 residues long. The CDR3 loop reads CASSPRGPLGNTEAFF. CDR3 bases: TGCGCCAGCAGCCCCCGGGGCCCCCTGGGGAACACTGAAGCTTTCTTT.

This clonotype was seen at least ten times. V gene TRBV6-5 combines with J gene TRBJ1-3; TRBD1 matches at 8 bases. V shed 6 bases and J 4 bases; nucleotides not matched to a gene: 8. Germline CDR1 reads MNHEY; CDR2 reads SVGAGI. The CDR3 consists of 15 residues. CDR3 protein: CASRRPTGDGNTIYF. CDR3 coding DNA: TGTGCCAGCAGGCGACCGACAGGGGACGGAAACACCATATATTTT.

The chain uses TRBV7-2 and TRBJ2-7, with 9 bases matching TRBD2. Per germline, CDR1 SGHTA and CDR2 FQGNSA. This CDR3 is built from 15 residues. After removal of 3 bases from V and 2 bases from J, the junction contained 5 bases not matched to a gene. Written as DNA, the CDR3 is TGTGCCAGCAGCTTCCAGACTAGCGGTACCTACGAGCAGTACTTC. Its translation is CASSFQTSGTYEQYF.

In this sample, this clonotype turned up many times. CDR3 loop: CASSAPGTSGPTDEQYF. CDR3 bases: TGTGCCAGCAGTGCCCCCGGGACTAGCGGGCCAACCGACGAGCAGTACTTC. This chain joins TRBV25-1 and TRBJ2-7; 12 nucleotides align to TRBD2. Per germline, CDR1 MGHDK and CDR2 SYGVNS. This CDR3 comprises 17 residues. Germline trimming cut 4 bases from V and 5 bases from J; bases unmatched to any gene: 12.

This clonotype was seen ten or more times. The chain carries TRBV12-3 or TRBV12-4 and TRBJ2-7; D may be TRBD1 or TRBD2 (5 bases each). CDR3 length equals 14 residues. Trimming cost V 3 bases and J 3 bases, with 12 bases left between them. As DNA, the CDR3 is TGTGCCAGCAGTTTCCCGGGACGTCACTACGAGCAGTACTTC. This codes for CASSFPGRHYEQYF.

This clonotype has ten or more counts. The rearrangement uses TRBV6-5 and TRBJ2-2; D is unclear. Germline assignment: CDR1 MNHEY and CDR2 SVGAGI. The CDR3 runs 11 residues. With 2 bases removed from V and 8 bases from J, the gap between germline ends came to 3 bases. For the CDR3, the DNA is TGTGCCAGCAGTTACGGAGGGGAGCTGTTTTTT. Translated: CASSYGGELFF.

This clonotype was seen many times. This rearrangement joins TRBV6-1 to TRBJ1-3, with D unresolved. The ends were cut back, 5 bases at V and 1 base at J, with 6 bases in the middle. Germline V lookup: CDR1 MNHNS, CDR2 SASEGT. This CDR3 has 13 residues. This CDR3 is CASSMGSGNTIYF. DNA for the CDR3: TGTGCCAGCAGTATGGGTTCTGGAAACACCATATATTTT.

Ten or more counts support this clonotype. The CDR3 spells CSAILAGGRGETQYF. The DNA of the CDR3 is TGCAGTGCTATACTAGCGGGGGGTCGCGGGGAGACCCAGTACTTC. V and J are TRBV20-1 and TRBJ2-5; 12 bases match TRBD2. Germline loops: CDR1 DFQATT, CDR2 SNEGSKA (reference sequence). CDR3 length: 15 amino acids. Trimming at V came to 4 bases and at J to 5 bases, leaving 8 bases not matched to a gene.

This clonotype was detected many times. The chain employs TRBV7-2 and TRBJ2-5; D uncertain. Germline V gene sequence: CDR1 SGHTA, CDR2 FQGNSA. The CDR3 has 14 amino acids. The V end was cut by 5 bases, the J end by 5 bases, with 15 bases between. CDR3 loop: CASSPHKVWETQYF. DNA for the CDR3: TGTGCCAGCAGCCCCCATAAGGTGTGGGAGACCCAGTACTTC.

The sample holds many counts of this clonotype. One end of the junction fails to match germline, which may point to a read error. The rearrangement uses TRBV15 and TRBJ1-1; D may be TRBD1 (6 bases). This CDR3 contains 14 residues. The V gene's germline CDR1 is LNHNV and CDR2 YYDKDF (reference sequence). This CDR3 is CATSSEGGTGEAFF. The CDR3 region has the DNA TGTGCCACCAGCAGTGAGGGGGGTACGGGTGAAGCCTTCTTT.

This clonotype appeared a few times. This sequence joins TRBV6-5 and TRBJ1-5; 9 bases are a match to TRBD1. The CDR3 has 16 amino acids. J was trimmed by 2 bases and V by 2 bases; bases with no gene match: 4. The germline V gene encodes CDR1 MNHEY and CDR2 SVGAGI. DNA for the CDR3: TGTGCCAGCAGTTACGGGGACAGGGTTGGCAATCAGCCCCAGCATTTT. Residues: CASSYGDRVGNQPQHF.

This clonotype was detected ten times or more. DNA for the CDR3: TGTGCCAGCAGCCGTACCGGACAGGGGGAAGGCATTCAGTACTTC. This encodes CASSRTGQGEGIQYF. V usage is TRBV28 and J usage is TRBJ2-4, with 10 bases identical to TRBD1. The J segment lost 9 bases and the V segment lost 6 bases, leaving 11 bases of the junction unmatched. CDR3 length equals 15 residues. CDR1 MDHEN and CDR2 SYDVKM come from the germline V gene.

This clonotype came up a few times. A read error may produce the germline difference seen at one junction end. The rearrangement links TRBV7-2 to TRBJ2-7; weak D call: TRBD2 (5 bases). This CDR3 comprises 14 residues. The V gene's germline CDR1 is SGHTA and CDR2 FQGNSA. CDR3 in DNA: TGTGCCAGCAACTTAGGTGCGGGCCCCTACGAGCAGTACTTC. This codes for CASNLGAGPYEQYF.

The gene calls are TRBV6-2 or TRBV6-3 and TRBJ2-5; D gene unclear. The CDR3 extends over 17 amino acids. Germline-derived CDR1 and CDR2 are MNHEY and SVGEGT. Trimming cost V 3 bases and J 2 bases, with 19 bases left between them. The CDR3 sequence is CASSYPIGFRPQETQYF. The CDR3 nucleotides are TGTGCCAGCAGTTATCCGATCGGATTTCGCCCTCAAGAGACCCAGTACTTC.

This clonotype was seen a few times. The chain is built from TRBV5-1 and TRBJ2-2; unclear D gene. CDR3 size: 14 residues. CDR1 and CDR2 from the germline V gene are SGHRS and YFSETQ. Trimming pared 6 bases from V and 1 base from J, leaving 10 bases between. CDR3 loop: CASNSPENTGELFF. CDR3 nucleotide sequence: TGCGCCAGCAACTCCCCGGAGAACACCGGGGAGCTGTTTTTT. Together with reference TRBV5-1 and TRBJ2-2, the CDR3 gives the full variable domain: KAGVTQTPRYLIKTRGQQVTLSCSPISGHRSVSWYQQTPGQGLQFLFEYFSETQRNKGNFPGRFSGRQFSNSRSEMNVSTLELGDSALYLCASNSPENTGELFFGEGSRLTVL.

This clonotype came up a few times. This may come from a read error, since a much larger clone is one base off. The chain is built from TRBV3-1 and TRBJ2-5; 9 nucleotides line up with TRBD2. The CDR3 runs 15 residues. Germline V CDR1 and CDR2: LGHDT, YNNKEL (reference sequence). The ends lost 4 bases at V and 4 bases at J; junction bases unmatched: 7. This CDR3 is CASSLLSSGIETQYF. DNA of the CDR3: TGTGCCAGCAGCCTATTGTCTAGCGGGATAGAGACCCAGTACTTC.

This clonotype was seen repeatedly, ten times or more. The V call is TRBV12-3 or TRBV12-4, the J call TRBJ2-7; D is undetermined. The CDR3 totals 16 residues. V was shortened by 1 base and J by 7 bases, with 20 bases between the two germline ends. This CDR3 reads CASSLEGNPELGEQYF. The CDR3 DNA reads as TGTGCCAGCAGTTTAGAAGGGAACCCCGAACTCGGGGAGCAGTACTTC.

A few counts support this clonotype. The chain combines TRBV12-3 or TRBV12-4 with TRBJ2-2, with 10 bases lining up with TRBD1. The CDR3 contains 15 residues. Trimming cost V 7 bases and J 5 bases; bases outside gene matches: 7. CDR3 bases: TGTGCCAGCATTACCGGGACAGGGGAAACCGGGGAGCTGTTTTTT. Amino acids: CASITGTGETGELFF.

This clonotype was detected ten times or more. The V call is TRBV24-1, the J call TRBJ2-5; 7 bases match TRBD2. Germline V gene sequence: CDR1 KGHDR, CDR2 SFDVKD. The length of the CDR3 is 14 residues. Trimming at V came to 3 bases and at J to 5 bases, leaving 5 bases not matched to a gene. CDR3 coding DNA: TGTGCCACCAGTGATGGCGGGGGTGGGGAGACCCAGTACTTC. It is translated as CATSDGGGGETQYF.

The chain uses TRBV12-3 or TRBV12-4 and TRBJ1-1; D possibly corresponds to TRBD1 (5 bases). With 4 bases removed from V and 1 base from J, the gap between germline ends came to 13 bases. This CDR3 is 15 amino acids long. DNA of the CDR3: TGTGCCAGCAGTTATCAGACAGACTCGAACACTGAAGCTTTCTTT. This translates into CASSYQTDSNTEAFF.

This chain joins TRBV20-1 and TRBJ2-5; 9 nucleotides agree with TRBD2. Germline CDR1 and CDR2: DFQATT and SNEGSKA (reference sequence). Losses at the gene ends were 0 bases for V and 5 bases for J; bases not matched to a gene: 10. CDR3 length: 16 amino acids. The CDR3: CSARDIRGGDRETQYF. For the CDR3, the DNA is TGCAGTGCTAGAGATATTCGCGGGGGGGATCGGGAGACCCAGTACTTC.

V usage is TRBV6-2 or TRBV6-3 and J usage is TRBJ1-2; D is undetermined. Germline V gene data show CDR1 as MNHEY and CDR2 as SVGEGT. The CDR3 totals 15 residues. Trimming removed 2 bases at V and 5 bases at J, with 15 bases between. This CDR3 reads CASSYPGRRMYGYTF. The CDR3 DNA is TGTGCCAGCAGTTACCCAGGACGGCGGATGTATGGCTACACCTTC.

This clonotype was counted a few times. It may be a read error: a sequence one base away is much more abundant. The V and J genes are TRBV20-1 and TRBJ1-5; D is uncertain. The CDR3 runs to 15 residues. V dropped 0 bases and J dropped 6 bases, with 15 bases sitting between them. The V gene's germline CDR1 is DFQATT and CDR2 SNEGSKA (reference sequence). The CDR3 loop is CSARDSAQCLQPQHF. The CDR3 nucleotides read TGCAGTGCTAGAGATTCGGCGCAGTGCCTTCAGCCCCAGCATTTT.

There are a few counts of this clonotype. The chain is built from TRBV3-1 and TRBJ1-1; TRBD1 agrees at 12 bases. Looked up from germline, CDR1 is LGHDT and CDR2 is YNNKEL (reference sequence). The CDR3 consists of 18 residues. J was trimmed by 4 bases and V by 1 base; bases with no gene match: 10. CDR3 coding DNA: TGTGCCAGCAGCCAAGGCGCGGGACAGGGGGCCTCGGGCACTGAAGCTTTCTTT. Translating it yields CASSQGAGQGASGTEAFF.

This clonotype was recorded at least ten times. The rearrangement uses TRBV28 and TRBJ1-1, with D uncertain. Trimming removed 1 base at V and 2 bases at J, with 5 bases between. The CDR3 spans 13 residues. Germline V CDR1 and CDR2: MDHEN, SYDVKM. The chain's CDR3 is CASSLSINTEAFF. The CDR3 DNA follows: TGTGCCAGCAGTTTATCGATAAACACTGAAGCTTTCTTT.

The chain couples TRBV6-5 to TRBJ2-5; D is uncertain. Germline-derived CDR1 and CDR2 are MNHEY and SVGAGI. The V end was cut by 2 bases, the J end by 0 bases, with 7 bases between. The length of the CDR3 is 14 residues. CDR3 residues: CASSYRTDQETQYF. CDR3 coding DNA: TGTGCCAGCAGTTACCGTACAGACCAAGAGACCCAGTACTTC.

In its sample, this clonotype was seen many times. This rearrangement joins TRBV9 to TRBJ1-1; tentatively, D is TRBD1 (5 bases). Germline V lookup: CDR1 SGDLS, CDR2 YYNGEE. The CDR3 runs to 13 residues. The V end lost 4 bases, the J end lost 6 bases, and 13 bases lay between the germline ends. Written as DNA, the CDR3 is TGTGCCAGCAGCCCCCGATGGGGGGCTGAAGCTTTCTTT. Translated: CASSPRWGAEAFF.

This clonotype was picked up many times. The chain is built from TRBV6-5 and TRBJ2-6; D is unresolved. CDR1 MNHEY and CDR2 SVGAGI come from the germline V gene. CDR3 size: 15 residues. V gave up 0 bases and J gave up 2 bases, with 5 bases separating them. CDR3 nucleotides: TGTGCCAGCAGTTACTCGCAGCCTGGGGCCAACGTCCTGACTTTC. Translation gives CASSYSQPGANVLTF.

This clonotype was detected only once. The chain links TRBV20-1 to TRBJ1-6; D uncertain. The ends were cut back, 3 bases at V and 7 bases at J, with 7 bases in the middle. The CDR3 runs 12 residues. Germline-derived CDR1 and CDR2 are DFQATT and SNEGSKA (reference sequence). The CDR3 protein is CSASWANSPLHF. The CDR3 nucleotides read TGCAGTGCTAGTTGGGCCAATTCACCCCTCCACTTT.